The clone carrying this TCR beta chain was seen ten or more times. Its antigen remains unknown. This specimen belongs to a study of CD8 T cells in ankylosing spondylitis. Study results and caveats: Disease-associated clones were CD8+ and fairly uncommon in peripheral blood.

TCRdb re-derived calls from the 5' RACE reads in MiXCR, one entry per CDR3 protein. This sample has about 92,000 distinct CDR3 sequences, with around 9.4% found just once. Germline-derived CDR1 and CDR2 are SGHKS and YYEKEE (reference sequence). V was pared by 0 bases and J by 6 bases, with 9 bases of the junction left unmatched. The CDR3 sequence is 17 residues long. The sequence was collected from a male donor with ankylosing spondylitis or in good health (not recorded which). The sample was blood, either unsorted or a sorted T cell fraction (not recorded which). The chain recombines TRBV5-5 with TRBJ1-6, with 7 bases that match TRBD1. The CDR3 sequence: CASSLAGYHRGNSPLHF. The DNA for the CDR3 is TGTGCCAGCAGCTTGGCCGGATATCACAGGGGTAATTCACCCCTCCACTTT.